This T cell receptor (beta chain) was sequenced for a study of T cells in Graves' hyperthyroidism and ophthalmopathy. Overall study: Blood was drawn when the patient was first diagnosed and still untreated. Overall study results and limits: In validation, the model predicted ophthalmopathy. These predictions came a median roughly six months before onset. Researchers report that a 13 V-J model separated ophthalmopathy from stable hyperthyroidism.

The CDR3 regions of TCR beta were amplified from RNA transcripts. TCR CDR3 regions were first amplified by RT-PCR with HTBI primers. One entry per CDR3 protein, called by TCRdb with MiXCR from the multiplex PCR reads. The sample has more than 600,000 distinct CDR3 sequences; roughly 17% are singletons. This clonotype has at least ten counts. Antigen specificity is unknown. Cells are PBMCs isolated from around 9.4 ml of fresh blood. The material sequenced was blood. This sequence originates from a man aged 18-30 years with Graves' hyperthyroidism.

CDR3 sequence reads: CASSLGIYNEQFF. The CDR3 bases are TGTGCCAGCAGTCTTGGGATTTACAATGAGCAGTTCTTC. The chain employs TRBV2 and TRBJ2-1, with unresolved D. This CDR3 comprises 13 residues. Per the germline V gene, CDR1 is SNHLY and CDR2 is FYNNEI. Trimming stripped 5 bases from V and 4 bases from J, with 9 bases between.